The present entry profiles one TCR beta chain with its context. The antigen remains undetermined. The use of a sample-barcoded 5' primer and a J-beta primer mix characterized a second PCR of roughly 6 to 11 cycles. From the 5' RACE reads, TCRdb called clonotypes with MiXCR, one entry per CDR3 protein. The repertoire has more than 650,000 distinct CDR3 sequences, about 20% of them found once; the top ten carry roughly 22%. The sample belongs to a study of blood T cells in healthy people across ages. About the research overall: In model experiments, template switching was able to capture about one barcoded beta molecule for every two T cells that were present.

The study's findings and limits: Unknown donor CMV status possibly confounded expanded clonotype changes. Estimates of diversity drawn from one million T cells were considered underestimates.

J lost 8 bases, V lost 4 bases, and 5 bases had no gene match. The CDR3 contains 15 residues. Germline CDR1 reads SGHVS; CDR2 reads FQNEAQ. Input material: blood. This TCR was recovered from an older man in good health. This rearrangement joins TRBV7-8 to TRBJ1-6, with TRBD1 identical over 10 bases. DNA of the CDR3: TGTGCCAGCAGCTCTACCGGGACAGGGGATTCACCCCTCCACTTT. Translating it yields CASSSTGTGDSPLHF. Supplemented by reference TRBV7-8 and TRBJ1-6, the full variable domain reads GAGVSQSPRYKVAKRGQDVALRCDPISGHVSLFWYQQALGQGPEFLTYFQNEAQLDKSGLPSDRFFAERPEGSVSTLKIQRTQQEDSAVYLCASSSTGTGDSPLHFGNGTRLTVT.